The rows below give T cell receptor beta chains drawn from one sample of a study of shared clonotypes between healthy human individuals. Libraries were prepared by immunoSEQ multiplex PCR; TCRdb keeps only in-frame clonotypes and omits some of them. This sample yields about 2 million clones, of which around 95% are seen a single time; more than 0.1% belongs to the top ten. Sequences were obtained from naive CD4+ T cells sorted from blood. These receptor sequences come from a man aged 18 to 35 in good health. Both conserved end residues are part of each CDR3. The D gene is left open where the match is weak. Clone size is stated in some rows and not others, as once, few, many or a class when expanded.

NA	TRBV11-2	TRBD2	TRBJ2-7	CASSLDYPAGGYEQYF	TGTGCCAGCAGCTTAGATTACCCTGCGGGAGGTTACGAGCAGTACTTC
once	TRBV6-5	TRBD2	TRBJ2-7	CASSYSPAGTYEQYF	TGTGCCAGCAGTTATTCGCCAGCGGGGACCTACGAGCAGTACTTC
NA	TRBV6-1	TRBD1	TRBJ1-5	CASIRDSLGNQPQHF	TGTGCCAGCATTCGGGACAGCTTAGGCAATCAGCCCCAGCATTTT
once	TRBV5-1	NA	TRBJ2-5	CASSWGDTVAVRTQYF	TGCGCCAGCAGCTGGGGGGACACTGTGGCCGTTAGGACCCAGTACTTC
NA	TRBV6-5	NA	TRBJ2-6	CASWRSGANVLTF	TGTGCCAGCTGGAGGTCCGGGGCCAACGTCCTGACTTTC
NA	TRBV2	NA	TRBJ2-7	CASRGLSEQYF	TGTGCCAGCAGGGGACTTAGCGAGCAGTACTTC
NA	TRBV6-6	NA	TRBJ1-5	CASSPEANSNQPQHF	TGTGCCAGCAGCCCCGAGGCAAATAGCAATCAGCCCCAGCATTTT
NA	TRBV19	NA	TRBJ2-7	CATTALEGTGGEQYF	TGTGCCACCACCGCGTTAGAGGGTACAGGAGGCGAGCAGTACTTC
NA	TRBV11-2	TRBD1	TRBJ2-7	CASSTTVGGQGAQEQYF	TGTGCCAGCAGCACTACAGTCGGAGGGCAGGGGGCACAAGAGCAGTACTTC
NA	TRBV11-2	NA	TRBJ2-5	CAIGGRRHPQETQYF	TGTGCCATAGGAGGACGGCGACACCCCCAAGAGACCCAGTACTTC
NA	TRBV6-6	NA	TRBJ1-4	CASSYSGHSNEKLFF	TGTGCCAGCAGTTACTCGGGGCACTCTAATGAAAAACTGTTTTTT
NA	TRBV14	NA	TRBJ2-7	CASSPPVPKHYEQYF	TGTGCCAGCAGCCCCCCGGTCCCTAAACACTACGAGCAGTACTTC
once	TRBV7-9	NA	TRBJ1-5	CASSLGGIGNQPQHF	TGTGCCAGCAGCTTAGGCGGGATTGGGAATCAGCCCCAGCATTTT
NA	TRBV15	NA	TRBJ2-3	CATSRDGRDTQYF	TGTGCCACCAGCAGAGATGGCCGAGATACGCAGTATTTT
NA	TRBV7-9	TRBD1	TRBJ1-1	CASSPGDRVDTEAFF	TGTGCCAGCAGCCCGGGGGACAGGGTGGACACTGAAGCTTTCTTT
NA	TRBV7-2	NA	TRBJ2-1	CASSFYDRRGTRYNEQFF	TGTGCCAGCAGCTTTTACGATAGACGTGGGACCCGGTACAATGAGCAGTTCTTC
NA	TRBV7-2	TRBD1	TRBJ2-7	CASTRQGGSYEQYF	TGTGCCAGCACCAGACAGGGGGGCTCCTACGAGCAGTACTTC
NA	TRBV5-6	NA	TRBJ2-7	CASSLFWGGWAYEQYF	TGTGCCAGCAGCCTTTTTTGGGGCGGGTGGGCCTACGAGCAGTACTTC
NA	TRBV29-1	NA	TRBJ2-2	CSVDVKYTGELFF	TGCAGCGTTGACGTCAAGTACACCGGGGAGCTGTTTTTT
NA	TRBV11-2	NA	TRBJ1-1	CASSSQLNTEAFF	TGTGCCAGCAGCTCACAGCTAAACACTGAAGCTTTCTTT